This is a list of T cell receptor beta chains from one sample in a study of T cells in localized non-small cell lung cancer. Clones were read by immunoSEQ multiplex PCR, and TCRdb kept only the in-frame ones, dropping some. In the table there are around 15,000 clones, around 90% of which are singletons. The source material was peripheral blood mononuclear cells, sampled before any cancer treatment. The receptors stem from a woman aged 35 to 70 with stage III lung adenocarcinoma. The CDR3 runs from the conserved cysteine through the conserved F or W. A D gene is named only where the DNA matches it firmly. Clone size is not always given. Where it is, it says once, few, many or a class for expanded clones.

TRBJ2-1,once,-,TRBV16,CASSQTRVEQFF,TGTGCCAGCAGCCAGACGAGAGTTGAGCAGTTCTTC
TRBJ1-4,-,-,TRBV7-3,CASSSWAGFNEKLFF,TGTGCCAGCAGCTCGTGGGCGGGGTTTAATGAAAAACTGTTTTTT
TRBJ1-5,-,TRBD1,TRBV4-1,CASSQGQGARMPQHF,TGCGCCAGCAGCCAAGGACAGGGGGCGCGAATGCCCCAGCATTTT
TRBJ1-2,-,-,TRBV30,CAWRGARGYTF,TGTGCCTGGAGAGGGGCGCGGGGCTACACCTTC
TRBJ2-7,-,-,TRBV29-1,CSVYDEGKDHEQYF,TGCAGCGTGTATGATGAGGGTAAGGATCACGAGCAGTACTTC
TRBJ2-7,-,TRBD1,TRBV19,CASSMDGPLQGANEQYF,TGTGCCAGTAGTATGGACGGCCCCCTGCAGGGGGCGAACGAGCAGTACTTC
TRBJ1-5,-,-,TRBV4-1,CASSQAPYSGTLGGQPQHF,TGCGCCAGCAGCCAAGCACCTTATTCAGGGACTCTTGGGGGTCAGCCCCAGCATTTT
TRBJ2-2,-,-,TRBV11-3,CASSADGRTGELFF,TGTGCCAGCAGCGCGGACGGGCGAACCGGGGAGCTGTTTTTT
TRBJ1-4,-,TRBD1,TRBV11-2,CASSLGGTGFATNEKLFF,TGTGCCAGCAGCTTAGGCGGGACAGGGTTCGCAACTAATGAAAAACTGTTTTTT
TRBJ2-7,once,TRBD2,TRBV18,CASSPLQKGLAGSYEQYF,TGTGCCAGCTCACCACTACAAAAGGGACTAGCGGGTTCCTACGAGCAGTACTTC
TRBJ1-2,-,-,TRBV29-1,CSVEIFSEANYGYTF,TGCAGCGTTGAAATTTTTTCAGAAGCTAACTATGGCTACACCTTC
TRBJ1-2,once,-,TRBV11-2,CASSQEGNYGYTF,TGTGCCAGCAGCCAAGAGGGGAATTATGGCTACACCTTC
TRBJ2-3,-,TRBD1,TRBV7-9,CASSSPGQGTNTQYF,TGTGCCAGCAGCTCCCCGGGACAGGGAACGAATACGCAGTATTTT
TRBJ2-5,-,-,TRBV5-4,CASSLGLSQETQYF,TGTGCCAGCAGCTTGGGACTTTCCCAAGAGACCCAGTACTTC
TRBJ2-7,-,-,TRBV5-1,CASSLTQRPYEQYF,TGCGCCAGCAGCTTGACTCAGCGTCCTTACGAGCAGTACTTC
TRBJ1-2,few,TRBD1,TRBV9,CASSLQGQAAHGYTF,TGTGCCAGCAGCTTACAGGGACAGGCAGCCCATGGCTACACCTTC
TRBJ1-1,-,-,TRBV2,CASNRNTEAFF,TGTGCCAGCAACAGGAACACTGAAGCTTTCTTT
TRBJ1-5,-,-,TRBV19,CASSRTGTRGSNQPQHF,TGTGCCAGTAGTAGGACCGGGACACGTGGAAGCAATCAGCCCCAGCATTTT
TRBJ1-2,-,-,TRBV9,CASSVRGYGYTF,TGTGCCAGCAGCGTACGGGGGTATGGCTACACCTTC
TRBJ1-1,-,-,TRBV5-4,CASSSGAFMNTEAFF,TGTGCCAGCAGCTCAGGGGCCTTCATGAACACTGAAGCTTTCTTT
TRBJ2-5,once,-,TRBV11-3,CASSLVGWETQYF,TGTGCCAGCAGCTTAGTCGGGTGGGAGACCCAGTACTTC
TRBJ2-3,-,TRBD1,TRBV5-1,CASSPGQGSADTQYF,TGCGCCAGCAGCCCAGGACAGGGAAGTGCAGATACGCAGTATTTT
TRBJ1-5,-,TRBD1,TRBV5-1,CASTRTGDGNQPQHF,TGCGCCAGCACCCGTACAGGGGATGGCAATCAGCCCCAGCATTTT
TRBJ2-3,-,-,TRBV28,CASSSRKTDTQYF,TGTGCCAGCAGCTCCAGGAAGACAGATACGCAGTATTTT
TRBJ2-5,-,-,TRBV28,CASGASAEETQYF,TGTGCCAGCGGGGCCTCGGCCGAAGAGACCCAGTACTTC
TRBJ2-2,-,TRBD1,TRBV4-1,CASSRGEGAPGELFF,TGCGCCAGCAGCCGGGGAGAGGGGGCCCCCGGGGAGCTGTTTTTT
TRBJ2-5,-,-,TRBV5-1,CASSSYSFEETQYF,TGCGCCAGCAGCTCCTACTCGTTTGAAGAGACCCAGTACTTC
TRBJ1-1,-,-,TRBV7-7,CASSLKQGTEAFF,TGTGCCAGCAGCTTAAAACAGGGCACTGAAGCTTTCTTT
TRBJ2-4,-,-,TRBV19,CASSVGVLLAKNIQYF,TGTGCCAGTAGCGTGGGAGTGCTGTTAGCCAAAAACATTCAGTACTTC
TRBJ2-1,-,-,TRBV19,CASTPGRGRTYNEQFF,TGTGCCAGTACCCCAGGCAGGGGAAGGACCTACAATGAGCAGTTCTTC
TRBJ1-1,-,TRBD1,TRBV25-1,CASMKGDRGNTEAFF,TGTGCCAGCATGAAGGGAGACAGGGGCAACACTGAAGCTTTCTTT
TRBJ2-4,-,TRBD1,TRBV19,CASSLNRQGPGGIQYF,TGTGCCAGTAGTCTCAACCGACAGGGACCCGGAGGCATTCAGTACTTC
TRBJ1-1,-,TRBD1,TRBV23-1,CASSQSEDRVTEAFF,TGCGCCAGCAGTCAATCAGAGGACAGGGTCACTGAAGCTTTCTTT
TRBJ2-2,-,-,TRBV7-8,CASSLHEKNTGELFF,TGTGCCAGCAGCTTACATGAGAAAAACACCGGGGAGCTGTTTTTT
TRBJ2-7,-,TRBD1,TRBV7-8,CASSSPGQGTYEQYF,TGTGCCAGCAGCTCCCCGGGACAGGGCACCTACGAGCAGTACTTC
TRBJ1-2,-,-,TRBV9,CASSGVSYGYTF,TGTGCCAGCAGCGGGGTTTCTTATGGCTACACCTTC
TRBJ1-2,-,-,TRBV4-2,CASSQPDTGYGYTF,TGTGCCAGCAGCCAACCTGATACAGGTTATGGCTACACCTTC
TRBJ1-1,-,-,TRBV19,CASSQDMNTEAFF,TGTGCCAGTAGTCAGGACATGAACACTGAAGCTTTCTTT
TRBJ2-5,-,-,TRBV19,CASSSSGIRETQYF,TGTGCCAGTAGTAGTTCAGGGATAAGGGAGACCCAGTACTTC
TRBJ2-3,-,-,TRBV5-1,CASSLQARGTDTQYF,TGCGCCAGCAGCTTACAGGCACGAGGCACAGATACGCAGTATTTT
TRBJ2-3,-,TRBD2,TRBV19,CASSMGLAGEGTQYF,TGTGCCAGTAGTATGGGACTAGCGGGGGAGGGTACGCAGTATTTT
TRBJ2-7,-,-,TRBV12-5,CASGLVPDPVQYF,TGTGCTAGTGGTTTGGTACCCGATCCCGTGCAGTACTTC
TRBJ2-5,-,-,TRBV18,CASSLEETQYF,TGTGCCAGCTCTTTGGAAGAGACCCAGTACTTC
TRBJ2-3,-,-,TRBV6-1,CASSGGPGGTDTQYF,TGTGCCAGCAGTGGTGGGCCTGGGGGCACAGATACGCAGTATTTT
TRBJ2-5,-,-,TRBV11-3,CASSLQGAQYF,TGTGCCAGCAGCCTACAGGGCGCCCAGTACTTC
TRBJ1-2,-,-,TRBV15,CATSSPAYGYTF,TGTGCCACCAGCAGCCCAGCCTATGGCTACACCTTC
TRBJ2-1,once,-,TRBV5-4,CASSFGTKDNEQFF,TGTGCCAGCAGCTTCGGAACTAAGGACAATGAGCAGTTCTTC
TRBJ2-4,-,TRBD2,TRBV15,CATSRDTGGGENIQYF,TGTGCCACCAGCAGAGATACGGGGGGTGGAGAAAACATTCAGTACTTC
TRBJ2-7,-,TRBD1,TRBV7-2,CASSAQQGAVQYF,TGTGCCAGCAGCGCCCAACAGGGGGCCGTTCAGTACTTC
TRBJ2-1,-,-,TRBV10-1,CASSSGDNEQFF,TGCGCTAGCAGTAGTGGGGACAATGAGCAGTTCTTC
TRBJ2-2,-,TRBD1,TRBV7-9,CASSLPQTGITGELFF,TGTGCCAGCAGCTTACCGCAGACAGGGATCACCGGGGAGCTGTTTTTT
TRBJ2-7,-,-,TRBV10-1,CARQRLGDFF,TGCGCCCGCCAGAGACTCGGCGACTTCTTC
TRBJ1-1,-,TRBD1,TRBV5-1,CASSLGDRTEAFF,TGCGCCAGCAGCTTGGGGGACAGGACTGAAGCTTTCTTT
TRBJ2-2,-,-,TRBV29-1,CSAGNTGELFF,TGCAGCGCGGGGAACACCGGGGAGCTGTTTTTT
TRBJ2-7,-,TRBD2,TRBV28,CASSPGLAYRYEQYF,TGTGCCAGCAGTCCCGGACTAGCGTACCGCTACGAGCAGTACTTC
TRBJ2-3,-,-,TRBV27,CASSQGALSRTDTQYF,TGTGCCAGCAGTCAAGGGGCACTAAGCCGCACAGATACGCAGTATTTT
TRBJ1-6,-,-,TRBV6-5,CASSYKGWGSPLHF,TGTGCCAGCAGTTACAAGGGATGGGGGTCACCCCTCCACTTT
TRBJ1-3,few,-,TRBV19,CATTDGNSGNTIYF,TGTGCCACCACCGACGGAAACTCTGGAAACACCATATATTTT
TRBJ2-7,-,TRBD1,TRBV5-1,CASSGGTGDRQYF,TGCGCCAGCAGCGGGGGGACAGGGGATCGACAGTACTTC
TRBJ2-6,-,-,TRBV4-3,CASSESQSRANVLTF,TGCGCCAGCAGCGAGTCACAAAGTCGGGCCAACGTCCTGACTTTC